This TCR beta chain was captured by sequencing in a study of T cell repertoires in cytomegalovirus infection. Study-wide context: Public TCR beta signatures were indicative of both CMV infection and a matching HLA type. Findings of the study overall: Accumulated public TCR beta family frequency recognized individuals carrying CMV together with the relevant HLA. CMV-specific TCR beta clonotypes restricted by HLA-C dominated the ex vivo response.

Trimming removed 5 bases at V and 5 bases at J, with 13 bases between. The CDR3 length is 14 residues. From germline, CDR1 is SGHTA and CDR2 FQGNSA. TCRdb processed the reads anew with MiXCR; each CDR3 protein has one entry. In the table there are about 300,000 distinct CDR3 sequences, 9.6% of which are singletons. This clonotype was counted many times. Its antigen is unknown. The chain joins TRBV7-2 to TRBJ1-5, with a tentative D call TRBD1 (5 bases). Sequencing input: PBMCs. The sequence derives from a human donor in good health (CMV status not recorded). Some clones in this sample may be carry-over from other donors' samples. The CDR3: CASSLGGGDQPQHF. The CDR3 coding sequence is TGTGCCAGCAGCCTCGGGGGGGGTGATCAGCCCCAGCATTTT. The full variable domain, with the rest looked up from reference TRBV7-2 and TRBJ1-5, is GAGVSQSPSNKVTEKGKDVELRCDPISGHTALYWYRQSLGQGLEFLIYFQGNSAPDKSGLPSDRFSAERTGGSVSTLTIQRTQQEDSAVYLCASSLGGGDQPQHFGDGTRLSIL.